The 19 T cell receptor beta chains reported below all come from one sample, sequenced in a study of vaccination effects on CD4 cells after COVID-19. CD4+ T cells specific for antigen were expanded with viral peptide pools by the ViraFEST assay before sequencing. The authors isolated CD4+ T cells after 10 days of culture. Vaccination of participants consisted of two doses of either the BNT162b2 or mRNA-1273 vaccine. No antigen has been identified for these receptors. Assay: immunoSEQ multiplex PCR; the TCRdb copy retains only in-frame clones and omits some. The repertoire has about 24,000 clones, roughly 80% of them found once; the top ten carry roughly 6%. Source: CD4+ T cells from PBMCs cultured with SARS-CoV-2 spike peptides, taken after COVID-19 vaccination. These receptors all stem from a human donor who received a COVID-19 vaccine. Some clones in this sample may be carry-over from other donors' samples.

This chain links TRBV29-1 with TRBJ2-1, with D perhaps TRBD1 (5 bases). Germline V gene data show CDR1 as SQVTM and CDR2 as ANQGSEA. The V end was cut by 0 bases, the J end by 1 base, with 10 bases between. The CDR3 contains 15 residues. CDR3 DNA: TGCAGCGTTGAAGATAACAGGCCTTCCTACAATGAGCAGTTCTTC. Translation: CSVEDNRPSYNEQFF.

The chain couples TRBV7-2 to TRBJ1-1, with D possibly matching TRBD1 (5 bases). The CDR3 spans 15 residues. CDR1 is SGHTA, CDR2 FQGNSA, per germline. V shed 7 bases and J shed 6 bases, with 21 bases lying between them. The DNA for the CDR3 is TGTGCCAGCAACCTCGCTCCGGGGCTCGGGGCTGAAGCTTTCTTT. Protein: CASNLAPGLGAEAFF.

The chain links TRBV18 to TRBJ2-7; D possibly corresponds to TRBD2 (5 bases). This CDR3 is 13 amino acids long. V lost 2 bases and J 7 bases, leaving 12 bases between the germline ends. The germline V gene encodes CDR1 KGHSH and CDR2 LQKENI. CDR3 DNA: TGTGCCAGCTCACCAGCAGAGGGATCGGAGCAGTACGTC. This translates into CASSPAEGSEQYV.

This chain links TRBV30 with TRBJ1-5, with a tentative D call TRBD1 (5 bases). The CDR3 sequence is 14 residues long. The germline V gene has CDR1 GTSNPN and CDR2 SVGIG (reference sequence). The V gene lost 4 bases and the J gene lost 0 bases, with 10 bases spanning the gap. The CDR3 protein is CAWNRGGSNQPQHF. The CDR3 DNA reads as TGTGCCTGGAATCGGGGGGGTAGCAATCAGCCCCAGCATTTT.

The chain joins TRBV4-1 to TRBJ2-1; 9 bases line up with TRBD1. The V and J ends lost 1 base and 5 bases, in that order; junction bases with no gene match: 6. The CDR3 is made up of 16 amino acids. Germline loops: CDR1 MGHRA, CDR2 YSYEKL. CDR3 sequence: CASSQGWGQGNNEQFF. In nucleotides, the CDR3 is TGCGCCAGCAGCCAAGGTTGGGGACAGGGCAACAATGAGCAGTTCTTC.

The genes are TRBV5-1 and TRBJ2-5, with TRBD2 matching 11 bases. The CDR3 has 16 amino acids. Germline CDR1 SGHRS, CDR2 YFSETQ. V shed 3 bases and J 5 bases; nucleotides not matched to a gene: 9. The CDR3: CASSSGGLAGGETQYF. The CDR3 DNA reads as TGCGCCAGCAGCTCTGGAGGGCTAGCGGGGGGTGAGACCCAGTACTTC.

The gene calls are TRBV2 and TRBJ2-5; 9 nucleotides agree with TRBD1. V shed 4 bases and J 1 base; nucleotides not matched to a gene: 4. This CDR3 is built from 15 residues. Germline CDR1 is SNHLY and CDR2 is FYNNEI. The CDR3 here is CASSALTGGQETQYF. The DNA of the CDR3 is TGTGCCAGCAGTGCCCTGACAGGGGGCCAAGAGACCCAGTACTTC.

V usage is TRBV5-1 and J usage is TRBJ2-5, with D tentatively TRBD1 or TRBD2 (5 bases each). V was trimmed by 0 bases and J by 1 base, leaving 13 bases between them. Germline V gives CDR1 SGHRS, CDR2 YFSETQ. The CDR3 is 16 residues long. The CDR3 DNA reads as TGCGCCAGCAGCTTGGACCCGGGACGGCTCCAAGAGACCCAGTACTTC. This encodes CASSLDPGRLQETQYF.

The chain carries TRBV6-2 or TRBV6-3 and TRBJ1-2; D remains ambiguous. Per germline, CDR1 MNHEY and CDR2 SVGEGT. This CDR3 spans 12 amino acids. Trimming left V 5 bases short and J 3 bases short, with 7 bases between. The CDR3, as DNA: TGTGCCAGCAGTGACCCCTACTATGGCTACACCTTC. Residues: CASSDPYYGYTF.

This chain connects TRBV30 to TRBJ1-3; D gene unclear. V was pared by 5 bases and J by 0 bases, with 5 bases between. This CDR3 comprises 12 residues. Germline V gives CDR1 GTSNPN, CDR2 SVGIG (reference sequence). For the CDR3, the DNA is TGTGCCTGGGGGGTCTCTGGAAACACCATATATTTT. Translated, it gives CAWGVSGNTIYF.

By sample fraction, this clone is medium-sized. The genes are TRBV30 and TRBJ2-7; TRBD1 matches 9 bases. The ends lost 0 bases at V and 9 bases at J; junction bases unmatched: 3. The CDR3 runs 12 residues. Germline CDR1 is GTSNPN and CDR2 is SVGIG (reference sequence). CDR3 coding DNA: TGTGCCTGGAGTGTACAGGGGGCACGGCAGTACGTC. It yields the protein CAWSVQGARQYV.

This clone has only one observation. The chain joins TRBV19 to TRBJ2-1; D perhaps matches TRBD2 (5 bases). The CDR3 is 14 amino acids. Trimming removed 6 bases from V and 0 bases from J, with 9 bases in between. Per the germline V gene, CDR1 is LNHDA and CDR2 is SQIVND (reference sequence). The CDR3 sequence: CASRMGSSYNEQFF. The CDR3 DNA reads TGTGCCAGTAGAATGGGGAGCTCCTACAATGAGCAGTTCTTC.

This clone is medium-sized in the sample. In the same sample, other DNA sequences code for this CDR3. This chain links TRBV5-1 with TRBJ1-2, with 8 positions matching TRBD1. With V trimmed by 5 bases and J by 4 bases, 7 bases remained unmatched. Germline CDR1 is SGHRS and CDR2 is YFSETQ. CDR3 length: 14 residues. The CDR3 spells CASSPTGVLYGYTF. CDR3 nucleotides: TGCGCCAGCAGTCCGACAGGGGTTCTCTATGGCTACACCTTC.

V gene TRBV27 combines with J gene TRBJ2-1, with TRBD2 matching 8 bases. This CDR3 contains 18 residues. CDR1 MNHEY and CDR2 SMNVEV come from the germline V gene (reference sequence). Losses at the gene ends were 3 bases for V and 8 bases for J; bases not matched to a gene: 18. In DNA form, the CDR3 reads TGTGCCAGCAGTTTTCGAGGACTAGCTACTAACAGAGGGCATGAGCAGTTCTTC. It codes for CASSFRGLATNRGHEQFF.

V and J are TRBV4-3 and TRBJ2-7; D possibly matches TRBD1 or TRBD2 (5 bases each). The V end lost 2 bases, the J end lost 7 bases, and 12 bases lay between the germline ends. Per the germline V gene, CDR1 is LGHNA and CDR2 is YSLEER. The CDR3 totals 13 residues. CDR3 loop: CASSQLLGREQYV. The DNA for the CDR3 is TGCGCCAGCAGCCAACTCTTGGGACGGGAGCAGTACGTC.

The V call is TRBV4-1, the J call TRBJ1-6, with TRBD1 identical over 7 bases. Per the germline V gene, CDR1 is MGHRA and CDR2 is YSYEKL. The V and J ends lost 2 bases and 7 bases, in that order; junction bases with no gene match: 2. This CDR3 has 14 residues. The chain's CDR3 is CASSQWDRNSPLHF. The CDR3 DNA follows: TGCGCCAGCAGCCAATGGGACAGAAATTCACCCCTCCACTTT.

This chain joins TRBV7-2 and TRBJ2-7, with 7 bases that match TRBD2. Germline CDR1 is SGHTA and CDR2 is FQGNSA. The V segment lost 4 bases and the J segment 3 bases; nucleotides outside the gene matches: 9. CDR3 length equals 15 residues. CDR3 sequence reads: CASSSQSGGYYEQYV. CDR3 bases: TGTGCCAGCAGCTCACAATCCGGGGGGTACTACGAGCAGTACGTC.

This chain joins TRBV28 and TRBJ2-7; the match to TRBD1 covers 11 bases. Germline CDR1 reads MDHEN; CDR2 reads SYDVKM. With 7 bases clipped from V and 1 base from J, the junction kept 6 bases outside the gene matches. The CDR3 runs to 15 residues. This chain's CDR3 is CASTRTGGMSYEQYV. The CDR3 bases are TGTGCCAGCACCCGGACAGGGGGCATGTCCTACGAGCAGTACGTC.

V gene TRBV3-1 (or the pseudogene TRBV3-2) combines with J gene TRBJ2-2; a weak D match, TRBD2 (7 bases). The V end was cut by 9 bases, the J end by 5 bases, with 22 bases between. The CDR3 has 16 residues. Germline-derived CDR1 and CDR2 are LGHDT and YNNKEL (reference sequence). CDR3 region: CASSGGGGPGTGELFF. In DNA, the CDR3 is TGTGCCAGTTCGGGGGGCGGGGGCCCCGGAACCGGGGAGCTGTTTTTT.